Listed below are T cell receptor beta chains from one sample, sequenced in a study of cytomegalovirus exposure and HLA in healthy donors. TCRdb keeps only in-frame clones here, not all; method: immunoSEQ multiplex PCR. The sample lists about 120,000 clones; 60% to 85% were seen once. The sample was PBMCs. These receptors all come from a woman aged 40 to 49 in good health and CMV-seropositive. The CDR3 runs from the conserved cysteine through the conserved F or W. Fields, in order: J gene, V gene, clone size, D gene, CDR3 protein, CDR3 DNA. A D gene is named only where the DNA matches it firmly. The listing skips clone size in some rows; elsewhere it reads once, few, many or a size class.

J gene: TRBJ2-5; V gene: TRBV11-2; clone size: NA; D gene: TRBD2; CDR3 protein: CASWGGEETQYF; CDR3 DNA: TGTGCCAGCTGGGGGGGGGAGGAGACCCAGTACTTC
J gene: TRBJ2-3; V gene: TRBV9; clone size: few; D gene: NA; CDR3 protein: CASSPQDRFTDTQYF; CDR3 DNA: TGTGCCAGCAGCCCGCAGGACAGATTCACAGATACGCAGTATTTT
J gene: TRBJ1-4; V gene: TRBV30; clone size: NA; D gene: NA; CDR3 protein: CAWSVLGGAYEKLFF; CDR3 DNA: TGTGCCTGGAGTGTACTGGGGGGGGCTTATGAAAAACTGTTTTTT
J gene: TRBJ2-7; V gene: TRBV5-8; clone size: NA; D gene: TRBD1; CDR3 protein: CASSPGQDYEQYF; CDR3 DNA: TGTGCCAGCAGCCCCGGACAGGACTACGAGCAGTACTTC
J gene: TRBJ1-1; V gene: TRBV12-5; clone size: NA; D gene: TRBD1; CDR3 protein: CASGLVGGQGVNQAFF; CDR3 DNA: TGTGCTAGTGGTTTGGTAGGGGGGCAGGGGGTAAATCAAGCTTTCTTT
J gene: TRBJ1-4; V gene: TRBV12-5; clone size: NA; D gene: NA; CDR3 protein: CASGLGGGFINEKLFF; CDR3 DNA: TGTGCTAGTGGTTTGGGAGGTGGGTTCATTAATGAAAAACTGTTTTTT
J gene: TRBJ2-3; V gene: TRBV30; clone size: NA; D gene: NA; CDR3 protein: CAWRAPGVIDTQYF; CDR3 DNA: TGTGCCTGGAGAGCTCCCGGAGTGATAGATACGCAGTATTTT
J gene: TRBJ1-4; V gene: TRBV29-1; clone size: NA; D gene: TRBD1; CDR3 protein: CSVQGGANEKLFF; CDR3 DNA: TGCAGCGTTCAGGGGGGAGCTAATGAAAAACTGTTTTTT
J gene: TRBJ1-6; V gene: TRBV30; clone size: NA; D gene: NA; CDR3 protein: CAWRQGESVGSPLHF; CDR3 DNA: TGTGCCTGGAGACAGGGTGAGTCAGTGGGTTCACCCCTCCACTTT
J gene: TRBJ2-7; V gene: TRBV6-1; clone size: NA; D gene: TRBD2; CDR3 protein: CASSGTSGAYEQYF; CDR3 DNA: TGTGCCAGCAGTGGGACTAGCGGGGCCTACGAGCAGTACTTC
J gene: TRBJ1-2; V gene: TRBV11-1; clone size: once; D gene: NA; CDR3 protein: CASSNQRGYTF; CDR3 DNA: TGTGCCAGCAGCAATCAACGGGGCTACACCTTC
J gene: TRBJ2-2; V gene: TRBV4-2; clone size: NA; D gene: TRBD1; CDR3 protein: CASSQERGQGNTGELFF; CDR3 DNA: TGTGCCAGCAGCCAAGAAAGGGGACAGGGGAACACCGGGGAGCTGTTTTTT
J gene: TRBJ2-7; V gene: TRBV5-4; clone size: NA; D gene: TRBD1; CDR3 protein: CASSPGGSYEQYF; CDR3 DNA: TGTGCCAGCAGCCCAGGGGGTTCCTACGAGCAGTACTTC
J gene: TRBJ2-2; V gene: TRBV6-1; clone size: NA; D gene: NA; CDR3 protein: CASIWSENTGELFF; CDR3 DNA: TGTGCCAGCATCTGGTCAGAGAACACCGGGGAGCTGTTTTTT
J gene: TRBJ1-2; V gene: TRBV18; clone size: NA; D gene: TRBD1; CDR3 protein: CASSPDRDSYRGYTF; CDR3 DNA: TGTGCCAGCTCACCAGACCGGGACAGCTATCGTGGCTACACCTTC
J gene: TRBJ2-2; V gene: TRBV5-5; clone size: NA; D gene: NA; CDR3 protein: CASSLAPSNGELFF; CDR3 DNA: TGTGCCAGCAGCTTGGCCCCCTCTAACGGGGAGCTGTTTTTT
J gene: TRBJ2-3; V gene: TRBV9; clone size: NA; D gene: TRBD2; CDR3 protein: CASSVGLAGGWGDTQYF; CDR3 DNA: TGTGCCAGCAGCGTAGGACTAGCGGGGGGGTGGGGAGATACGCAGTATTTT
J gene: TRBJ1-2; V gene: TRBV18; clone size: few; D gene: NA; CDR3 protein: CASSPPGQKYGYTF; CDR3 DNA: TGTGCCAGCTCACCACCCGGACAGAAGTATGGCTACACCTTC
J gene: TRBJ1-2; V gene: TRBV2; clone size: NA; D gene: NA; CDR3 protein: CASRTDAYGYTF; CDR3 DNA: TGTGCCAGCAGGACAGACGCCTATGGCTACACCTTC
J gene: TRBJ1-1; V gene: TRBV6-5; clone size: NA; D gene: NA; CDR3 protein: CASSPGRGTEAFF; CDR3 DNA: TGTGCCAGCAGCCCCGGCAGGGGCACTGAAGCTTTCTTT
J gene: TRBJ2-2; V gene: TRBV19; clone size: NA; D gene: TRBD2; CDR3 protein: CASSLGTSGNTGELFF; CDR3 DNA: TGTGCCAGTAGTCTCGGGACTAGTGGAAACACCGGGGAGCTGTTTTTT
J gene: TRBJ2-3; V gene: TRBV19; clone size: NA; D gene: NA; CDR3 protein: CASSLTGTLSTDTQYF; CDR3 DNA: TGTGCCAGTAGCCTCACCGGGACACTAAGCACAGATACGCAGTATTTT
J gene: TRBJ1-5; V gene: TRBV6-5; clone size: many; D gene: NA; CDR3 protein: CASSREGIRDQPQHF; CDR3 DNA: TGTGCCAGCAGTCGAGAGGGCATCCGAGATCAGCCCCAGCATTTT
J gene: TRBJ1-1; V gene: TRBV6-6; clone size: NA; D gene: NA; CDR3 protein: CASSYRTANTEAFF; CDR3 DNA: TGTGCCAGCAGTTACCGAACAGCAAACACTGAAGCTTTCTTT
J gene: TRBJ1-6; V gene: TRBV5-1; clone size: NA; D gene: NA; CDR3 protein: CASSLAIYNSPLHF; CDR3 DNA: TGCGCCAGCAGCTTGGCAATCTATAATTCACCCCTCCACTTT
J gene: TRBJ2-3; V gene: TRBV15; clone size: NA; D gene: NA; CDR3 protein: CATSRDRDFSTDTQYF; CDR3 DNA: TGTGCCACCAGCAGAGACAGGGATTTTAGCACAGATACGCAGTATTTT
J gene: TRBJ2-5; V gene: TRBV29-1; clone size: NA; D gene: NA; CDR3 protein: CSVEVGGGLTQYF; CDR3 DNA: TGCAGCGTTGAAGTGGGCGGGGGCCTTACCCAGTACTTC
J gene: TRBJ1-2; V gene: TRBV6-5; clone size: NA; D gene: NA; CDR3 protein: CASSFGVGGYTF; CDR3 DNA: TGTGCCAGCAGTTTCGGGGTAGGAGGCTACACCTTC
J gene: TRBJ1-3; V gene: TRBV29-1; clone size: NA; D gene: NA; CDR3 protein: CSVEQGGNTIYF; CDR3 DNA: TGCAGCGTTGAACAGGGTGGAAACACCATATATTTT
J gene: TRBJ2-3; V gene: TRBV5-1; clone size: NA; D gene: TRBD2; CDR3 protein: CASSLDSGGGSDTQYF; CDR3 DNA: TGCGCCAGCAGCTTGGACAGCGGGGGGGGGTCAGATACGCAGTATTTT
J gene: TRBJ1-2; V gene: TRBV30; clone size: NA; D gene: NA; CDR3 protein: CAWSQATGYGYTF; CDR3 DNA: TGTGCCTGGAGCCAAGCCACAGGGTACGGCTACACCTTC
J gene: TRBJ1-1; V gene: TRBV18; clone size: NA; D gene: TRBD1; CDR3 protein: CASSPRTGDTEAFF; CDR3 DNA: TGTGCCAGCTCGCCCCGGACAGGGGACACTGAAGCTTTCTTT
J gene: TRBJ1-3; V gene: TRBV5-1; clone size: few; D gene: NA; CDR3 protein: CASSLDNTGNTIYF; CDR3 DNA: TGCGCCAGCAGCTTGGACAATACTGGAAACACCATATATTTT
J gene: TRBJ1-6; V gene: TRBV6-4; clone size: NA; D gene: NA; CDR3 protein: CASSDFSGNSPLHF; CDR3 DNA: TGTGCCAGCAGTGACTTCAGCGGGAATTCACCCCTCCACTTT
J gene: TRBJ2-7; V gene: TRBV18; clone size: NA; D gene: TRBD1; CDR3 protein: CASSATTGQGAIEQYF; CDR3 DNA: TGTGCCAGCTCCGCCACTACGGGACAGGGGGCGATCGAGCAGTACTTC
J gene: TRBJ2-3; V gene: TRBV9; clone size: NA; D gene: TRBD1; CDR3 protein: CASSVWDRGTDTQYF; CDR3 DNA: TGTGCCAGCAGCGTCTGGGACAGGGGCACAGATACGCAGTATTTT
J gene: TRBJ2-3; V gene: TRBV2; clone size: NA; D gene: NA; CDR3 protein: CASSVGDMSQYF; CDR3 DNA: TGTGCCAGCAGTGTCGGGGACATGTCGCAGTATTTT
J gene: TRBJ1-1; V gene: TRBV6-1; clone size: once; D gene: NA; CDR3 protein: CASSELSGRWGSEAFF; CDR3 DNA: TGTGCCAGCAGTGAGCTTTCGGGAAGGTGGGGTTCTGAAGCTTTCTTT
J gene: TRBJ1-4; V gene: TRBV30; clone size: NA; D gene: NA; CDR3 protein: CAWSVQRQNEKLFF; CDR3 DNA: TGTGCCTGGAGTGTACAGCGGCAGAATGAAAAACTGTTTTTT
J gene: TRBJ2-7; V gene: TRBV7-2; clone size: NA; D gene: TRBD2; CDR3 protein: CASTMGGGLFYEQYF; CDR3 DNA: TGTGCCAGCACAATGGGCGGGGGGCTATTCTACGAGCAGTACTTC
J gene: TRBJ2-1; V gene: TRBV29-1; clone size: few; D gene: TRBD1; CDR3 protein: CSGGRDSSYNEQFF; CDR3 DNA: TGCAGCGGGGGTCGGGACAGCTCCTACAATGAGCAGTTCTTC
J gene: TRBJ2-3; V gene: TRBV7-2; clone size: NA; D gene: NA; CDR3 protein: CASSPPGVDTQYF; CDR3 DNA: TGTGCCAGCAGCCCCCCAGGCGTAGATACGCAGTATTTT